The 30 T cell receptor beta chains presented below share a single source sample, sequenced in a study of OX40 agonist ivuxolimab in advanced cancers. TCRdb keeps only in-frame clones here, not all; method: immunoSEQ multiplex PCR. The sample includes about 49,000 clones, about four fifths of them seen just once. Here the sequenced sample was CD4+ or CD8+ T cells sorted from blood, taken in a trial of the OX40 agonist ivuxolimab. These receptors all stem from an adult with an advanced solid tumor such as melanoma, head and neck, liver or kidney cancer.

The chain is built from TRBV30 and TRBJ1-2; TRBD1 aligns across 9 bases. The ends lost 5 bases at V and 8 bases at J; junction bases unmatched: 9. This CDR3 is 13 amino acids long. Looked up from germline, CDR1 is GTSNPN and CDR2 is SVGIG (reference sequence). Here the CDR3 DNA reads TGTGCCTGGGGTACAGGGGGCGGAGAGGGCTACACCTTC. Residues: CAWGTGGGEGYTF.

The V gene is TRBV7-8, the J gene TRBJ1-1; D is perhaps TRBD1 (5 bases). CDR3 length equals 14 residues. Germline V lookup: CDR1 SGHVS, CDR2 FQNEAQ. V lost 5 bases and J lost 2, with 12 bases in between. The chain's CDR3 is CASSPGHLNTEAFF. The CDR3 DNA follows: TGTGCCAGCAGCCCCGGACACCTTAACACTGAAGCTTTCTTT.

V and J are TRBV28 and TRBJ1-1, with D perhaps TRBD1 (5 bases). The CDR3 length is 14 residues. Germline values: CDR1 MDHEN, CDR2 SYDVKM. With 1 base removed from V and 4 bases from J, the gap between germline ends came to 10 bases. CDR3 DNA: TGTGCCAGCAGTTTATATGGGGGGGGCACTGAAGCTTTCTTT. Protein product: CASSLYGGGTEAFF.

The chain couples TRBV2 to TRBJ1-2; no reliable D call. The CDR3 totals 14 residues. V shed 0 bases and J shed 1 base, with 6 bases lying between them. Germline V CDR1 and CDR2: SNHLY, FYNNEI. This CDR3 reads CASSEAVVNYGYTF. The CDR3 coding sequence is TGTGCCAGCAGTGAAGCGGTGGTTAACTATGGCTACACCTTC.

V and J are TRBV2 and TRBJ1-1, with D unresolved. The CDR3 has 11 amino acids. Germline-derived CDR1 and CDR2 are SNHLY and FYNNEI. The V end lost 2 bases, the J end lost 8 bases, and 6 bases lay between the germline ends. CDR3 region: CASSELVEAFF. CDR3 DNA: TGTGCCAGCAGTGAACTTGTAGAAGCTTTCTTT.

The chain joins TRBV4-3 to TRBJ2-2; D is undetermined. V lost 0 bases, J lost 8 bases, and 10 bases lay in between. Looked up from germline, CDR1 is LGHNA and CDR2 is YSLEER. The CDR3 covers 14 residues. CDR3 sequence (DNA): TGCGCCAGCAGCCAAGAGACCCTTGGGGGGGAGCTGTTTTTT. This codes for CASSQETLGGELFF.

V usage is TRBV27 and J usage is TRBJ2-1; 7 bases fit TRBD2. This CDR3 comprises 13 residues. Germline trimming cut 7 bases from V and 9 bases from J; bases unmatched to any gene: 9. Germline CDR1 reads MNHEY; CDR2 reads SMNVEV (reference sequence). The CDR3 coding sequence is TGTGCCAGCACCCCCAGAGGGGAGGGTGAGCAGTTCTTC. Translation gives CASTPRGEGEQFF.

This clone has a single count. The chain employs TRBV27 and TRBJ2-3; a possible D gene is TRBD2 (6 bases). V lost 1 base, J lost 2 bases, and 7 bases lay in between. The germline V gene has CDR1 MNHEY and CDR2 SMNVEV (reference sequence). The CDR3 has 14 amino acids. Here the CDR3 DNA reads TGTGCCAGCAGTTTATGGGGGGACACAGATACGCAGTATTTT. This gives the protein CASSLWGDTDTQYF.

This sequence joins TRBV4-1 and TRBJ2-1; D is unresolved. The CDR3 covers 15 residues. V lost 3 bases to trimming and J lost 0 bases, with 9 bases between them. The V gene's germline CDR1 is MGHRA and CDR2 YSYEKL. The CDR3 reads CASSHGENSYNEQFF. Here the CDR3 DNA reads TGCGCCAGCAGCCATGGGGAAAACTCCTACAATGAGCAGTTCTTC.

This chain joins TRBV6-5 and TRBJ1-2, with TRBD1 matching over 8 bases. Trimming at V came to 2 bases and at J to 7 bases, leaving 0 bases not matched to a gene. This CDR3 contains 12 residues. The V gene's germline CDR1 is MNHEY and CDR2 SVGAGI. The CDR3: CASSYGQGGYTF. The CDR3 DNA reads TGTGCCAGCAGTTACGGACAGGGTGGCTACACCTTC.

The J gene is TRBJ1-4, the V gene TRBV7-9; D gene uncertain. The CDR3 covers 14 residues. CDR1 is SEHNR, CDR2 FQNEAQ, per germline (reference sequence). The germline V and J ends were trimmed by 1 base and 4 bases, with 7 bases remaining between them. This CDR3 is CASSLVGFNEKLFF. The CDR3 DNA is TGTGCCAGCAGCTTAGTTGGATTTAATGAAAAACTGTTTTTT.

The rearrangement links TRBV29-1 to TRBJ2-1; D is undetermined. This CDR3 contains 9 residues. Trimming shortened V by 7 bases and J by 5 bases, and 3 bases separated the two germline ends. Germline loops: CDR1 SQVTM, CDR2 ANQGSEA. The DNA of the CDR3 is TGCAGCGCGGACAATGAGCAGTTCTTC. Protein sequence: CSADNEQFF.

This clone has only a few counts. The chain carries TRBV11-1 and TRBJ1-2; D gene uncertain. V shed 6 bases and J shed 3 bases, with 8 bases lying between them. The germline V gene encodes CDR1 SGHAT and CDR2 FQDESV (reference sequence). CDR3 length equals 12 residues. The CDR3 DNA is TGTGCCAGCAGACCGGACGACTATGGCTACACCTTC. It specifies CASRPDDYGYTF.

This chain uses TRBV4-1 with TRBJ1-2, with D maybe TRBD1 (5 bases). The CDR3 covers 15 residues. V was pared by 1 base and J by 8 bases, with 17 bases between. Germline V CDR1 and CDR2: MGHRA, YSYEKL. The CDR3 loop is CASSQVLDSGRGYTF. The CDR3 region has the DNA TGCGCCAGCAGCCAAGTGCTGGATTCGGGGCGAGGCTACACCTTC.

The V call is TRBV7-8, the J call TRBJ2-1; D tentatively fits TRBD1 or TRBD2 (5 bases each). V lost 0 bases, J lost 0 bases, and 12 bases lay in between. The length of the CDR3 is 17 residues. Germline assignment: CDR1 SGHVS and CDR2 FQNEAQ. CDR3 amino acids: CASSLAGWGSSYNEQFF. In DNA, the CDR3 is TGTGCCAGCAGCTTAGCGGGTTGGGGGAGCTCCTACAATGAGCAGTTCTTC.

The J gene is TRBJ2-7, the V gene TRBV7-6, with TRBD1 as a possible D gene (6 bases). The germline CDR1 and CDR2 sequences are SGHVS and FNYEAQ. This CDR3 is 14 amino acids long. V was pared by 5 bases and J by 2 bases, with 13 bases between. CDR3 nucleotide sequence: TGTGCCAGCAGCCGAGGGGGAAACACCTACGAGCAGTACTTC. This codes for CASSRGGNTYEQYF.

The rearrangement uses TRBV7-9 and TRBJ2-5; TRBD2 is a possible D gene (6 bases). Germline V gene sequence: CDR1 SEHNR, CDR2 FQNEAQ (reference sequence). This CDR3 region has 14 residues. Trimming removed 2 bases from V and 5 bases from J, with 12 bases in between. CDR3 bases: TGTGCCAGCAGCTTACAGGACGGGACTGAGACCCAGTACTTC. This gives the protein CASSLQDGTETQYF.

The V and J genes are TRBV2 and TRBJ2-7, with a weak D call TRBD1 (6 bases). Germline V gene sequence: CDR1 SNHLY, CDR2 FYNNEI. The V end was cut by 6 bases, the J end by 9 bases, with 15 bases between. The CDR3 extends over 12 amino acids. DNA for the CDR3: TGTGCCAGCAGCCGTCCTGACAGGTGGCAGTACGTC. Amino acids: CASSRPDRWQYV.

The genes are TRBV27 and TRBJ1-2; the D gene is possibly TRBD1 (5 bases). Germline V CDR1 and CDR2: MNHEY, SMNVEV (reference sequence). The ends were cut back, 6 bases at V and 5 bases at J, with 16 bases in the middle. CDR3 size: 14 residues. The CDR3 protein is CASSPGGVRYGYTF. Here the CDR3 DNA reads TGTGCCAGCAGCCCCGGAGGGGTTCGGTATGGCTACACCTTC.

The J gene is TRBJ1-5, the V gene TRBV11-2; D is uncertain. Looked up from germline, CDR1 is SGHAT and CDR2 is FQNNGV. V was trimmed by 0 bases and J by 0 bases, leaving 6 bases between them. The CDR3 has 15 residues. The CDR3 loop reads CASSLEGYSNQPQHF. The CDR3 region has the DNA TGTGCCAGCAGCTTAGAGGGCTATAGCAATCAGCCCCAGCATTTT.

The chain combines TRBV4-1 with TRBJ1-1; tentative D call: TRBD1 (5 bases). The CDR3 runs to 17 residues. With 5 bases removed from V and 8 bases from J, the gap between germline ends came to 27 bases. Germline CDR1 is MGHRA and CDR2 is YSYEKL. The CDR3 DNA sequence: TGCGCCAGCAGCGGACCTAGTAGGGGCTATAGCCTAAACGAAGCTTTCTTT. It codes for CASSGPSRGYSLNEAFF.

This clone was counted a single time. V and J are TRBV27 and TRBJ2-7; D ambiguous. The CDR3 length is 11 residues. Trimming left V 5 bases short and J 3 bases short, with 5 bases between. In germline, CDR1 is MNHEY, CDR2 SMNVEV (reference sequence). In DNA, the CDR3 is TGTGCCAGCAGTATCGGCTACGAGCAGTACTTC. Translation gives CASSIGYEQYF.

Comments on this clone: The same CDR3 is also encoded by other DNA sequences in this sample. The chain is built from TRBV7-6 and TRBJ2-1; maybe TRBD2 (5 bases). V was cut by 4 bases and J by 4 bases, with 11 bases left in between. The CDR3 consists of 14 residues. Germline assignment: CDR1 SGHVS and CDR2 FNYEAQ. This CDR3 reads CASSYLGSYNEQFF. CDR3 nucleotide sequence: TGTGCCAGCAGCTACCTAGGGAGTTACAATGAGCAGTTCTTC.

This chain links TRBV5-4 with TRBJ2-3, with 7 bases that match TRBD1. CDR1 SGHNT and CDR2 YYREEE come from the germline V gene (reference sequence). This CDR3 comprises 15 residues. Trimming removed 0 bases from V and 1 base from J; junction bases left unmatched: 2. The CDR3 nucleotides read TGTGCCAGCAGCTTGGTTGGGACAGGCACAGATACGCAGTATTTT. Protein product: CASSLVGTGTDTQYF.

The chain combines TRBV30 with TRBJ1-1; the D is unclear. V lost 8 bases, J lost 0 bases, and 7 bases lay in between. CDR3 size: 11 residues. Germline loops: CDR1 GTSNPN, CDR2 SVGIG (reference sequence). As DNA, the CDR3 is TGTGCCCATCAGGTGAACACTGAAGCTTTCTTT. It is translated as CAHQVNTEAFF. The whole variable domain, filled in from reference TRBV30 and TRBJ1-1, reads SQTIHQWPATLVQPVGSPLSLECTVEGTSNPNLYWYRQAAGRGLQLLFYSVGIGQISSEVPQNLSASRPQDRQFILSSKKLLLSDSGFYLCAHQVNTEAFFGQGTRLTVV.

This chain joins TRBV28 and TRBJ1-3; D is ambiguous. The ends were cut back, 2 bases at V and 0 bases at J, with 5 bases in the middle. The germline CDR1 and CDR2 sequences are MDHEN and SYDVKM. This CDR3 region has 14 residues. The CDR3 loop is CASSLRSSGNTIYF. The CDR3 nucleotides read TGTGCCAGCAGTTTAAGGAGCTCTGGAAACACCATATATTTT.

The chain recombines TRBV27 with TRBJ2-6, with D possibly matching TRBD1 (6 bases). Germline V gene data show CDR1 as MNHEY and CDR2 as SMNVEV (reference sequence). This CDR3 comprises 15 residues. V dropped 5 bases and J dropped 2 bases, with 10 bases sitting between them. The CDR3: CASSPTGPGANVLTF. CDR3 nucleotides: TGTGCCAGCAGTCCAACAGGGCCTGGGGCCAACGTCCTGACTTTC. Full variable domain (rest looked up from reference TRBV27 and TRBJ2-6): EAQVTQNPRYLITVTGKKLTVTCSQNMNHEYMSWYRQDPGLGLRQIYYSMNVEVTDKGDVPEGYKVSRKEKRNFPLILESPSPNQTSLYFCASSPTGPGANVLTFGAGSRLTVL.

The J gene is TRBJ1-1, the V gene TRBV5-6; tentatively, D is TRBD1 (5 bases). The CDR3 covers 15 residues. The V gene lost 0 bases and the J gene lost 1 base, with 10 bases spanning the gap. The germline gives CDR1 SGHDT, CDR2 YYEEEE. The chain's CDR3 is CASSLDKQANTEAFF. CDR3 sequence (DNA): TGTGCCAGCAGCTTGGATAAACAGGCGAACACTGAAGCTTTCTTT.

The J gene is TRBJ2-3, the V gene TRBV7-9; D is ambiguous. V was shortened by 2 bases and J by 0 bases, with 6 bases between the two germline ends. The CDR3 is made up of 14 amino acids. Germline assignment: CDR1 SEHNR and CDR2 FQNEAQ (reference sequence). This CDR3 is CASSLLGSTDTQYF. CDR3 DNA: TGTGCCAGCAGCTTACTGGGTAGCACAGATACGCAGTATTTT.

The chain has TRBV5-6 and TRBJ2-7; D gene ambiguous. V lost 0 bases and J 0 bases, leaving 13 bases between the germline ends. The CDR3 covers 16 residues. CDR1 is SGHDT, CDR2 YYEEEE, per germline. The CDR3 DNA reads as TGTGCCAGCAGCTTGGGAGGCGGTCCCAGCTCCTACGAGCAGTACTTC. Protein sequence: CASSLGGGPSSYEQYF. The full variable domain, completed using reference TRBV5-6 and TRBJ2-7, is DAGVTQSPTHLIKTRGQQVTLRCSPKSGHDTVSWYQQALGQGPQFIFQYYEEEERQRGNFPDRFSGHQFPNYSSELNVNALLLGDSALYLCASSLGGGPSSYEQYFGPGTRLTVT.